Shown below are 32 T cell receptor beta chains from a single sample sequenced in a study of Ad26.COV2.S vaccination and SARS-CoV-2 variants. Treatment denoted: roughly 18 received Ad26.COV2.S at low or high dose, single or two shots; several received placebo; per-sample allocation not given. Sampling happened 63 days after the first vaccine or placebo injection. Repertoires were generated with immunoSEQ multiplex PCR, while TCRdb's copy carries only in-frame clones and drops some. The sample lists roughly 700,000 clones, approximately 88% occurring once. The sample here was peripheral blood, taken in a trial of Ad26.COV2.S vaccine versus placebo. These receptors were taken from a person between 18 and 59 years old who received the Ad26.COV2.S COVID-19 vaccine or a placebo.

CDR3: CASSWTGNNEQFF. The CDR3 DNA is TGTGCCAGCAGTTGGACAGGGAACAATGAGCAGTTCTTC. The V call is TRBV12-3 or TRBV12-4, the J call TRBJ2-1; 8 nucleotides line up with TRBD1. The CDR3 runs 13 residues. J gave up 5 bases and V 4 bases, and 1 base lay outside the gene matches.

The chain uses TRBV5-1 and TRBJ2-5; maybe TRBD2 (6 bases). V was clipped by 2 bases and J by 5 bases, with 16 bases between them. Germline V CDR1 and CDR2: SGHRS, YFSETQ. The CDR3 has 15 residues. DNA for the CDR3: TGCGCCAGCAGCTTCTCGGGAGCGAGTTGGGAGACCCAGTACTTC. This encodes CASSFSGASWETQYF.

The V call is TRBV12-3 or TRBV12-4, the J call TRBJ1-5; no clear D gene. The CDR3 sequence is 13 residues long. The V end lost 3 bases, the J end lost 5 bases, and 8 bases lay between the germline ends. This CDR3 is CASSFRSDQPQHF. The CDR3 nucleotides are TGTGCCAGCAGTTTCCGGTCTGATCAGCCCCAGCATTTT.

This clone has more than one count but fewer than ten. In nucleotides, the CDR3 is TGTGCCAGCAGCTTGGTACAGGGATCCTACGAGCAGTACTTC. This encodes CASSLVQGSYEQYF. The J gene is TRBJ2-7, the V gene TRBV5-6; D may be TRBD1 (6 bases). Germline V lookup: CDR1 SGHDT, CDR2 YYEEEE. The CDR3 is made up of 14 amino acids. Between the trimmed V and J ends, which lost 0 bases and 1 base, there was a span of 8 bases.

With regard to this clone: A read error may account for a junction end that differs from germline. V and J are TRBV5-1 and TRBJ2-5, with TRBD2 matching 8 bases. Looked up from germline, CDR1 is SGHRS and CDR2 is YFSETQ. This CDR3 has 15 residues. The CDR3: CARSSGGGFGETQYF. CDR3 nucleotides: TGCGCCCGCAGCTCCGGGGGGGGATTTGGAGAGACCCAGTACTTC.

The CDR3 DNA reads TGTGCCAGCAGTACTAGCGCCGCAAGGGATACGCAGTATTTT. As protein: CASSTSAARDTQYF. This sequence joins TRBV6-5 and TRBJ2-3; 7 bases are shared with TRBD2. This CDR3 comprises 14 residues. Germline CDR1 is MNHEY and CDR2 is SVGAGI. After removal of 5 bases from V and 6 bases from J, the junction contained 8 bases not matched to a gene.

This chain connects TRBV6-5 to TRBJ2-7; 10 bases fit TRBD1. This CDR3 is built from 15 residues. V dropped 2 bases and J dropped 2; count of bases not matched to a gene: 3. The germline gives CDR1 MNHEY, CDR2 SVGAGI. The CDR3 region has the DNA TGTGCCAGCAGTTACGTCGGACAGGGGGCCTACGAGCAGTACTTC. Its translation is CASSYVGQGAYEQYF.

This rearrangement joins TRBV5-8 to TRBJ2-3; D is unclear. The CDR3 spans 12 residues. The ends were cut back, 4 bases at V and 6 bases at J, with 9 bases in the middle. Germline V gives CDR1 SGHTS, CDR2 YDEGEE. The CDR3 DNA is TGTGCCAGCAGCCTCATCAGGGATACGCAGTATTTT. Amino acids: CASSLIRDTQYF.

There are a few counts of this clone. The rearrangement uses TRBV3-1 (or the pseudogene TRBV3-2) and TRBJ1-2; D is ambiguous. The CDR3 runs 13 residues. The V end was cut by 0 bases, the J end by 8 bases, with 10 bases between. The V gene's germline CDR1 is LGHDT and CDR2 YNNKEL (reference sequence). The CDR3 protein is CASSQERMRGYTF. The DNA for the CDR3 is TGTGCCAGCAGCCAAGAACGAATGAGGGGCTACACCTTC.

The chain uses TRBV10-2 and TRBJ1-1; 9 bases match TRBD1. Germline lookup yields CDR1 WSHSY and CDR2 SAAADI. CDR3 length: 14 residues. The V gene end was trimmed by 1 base and the J gene end by 12 bases; junction bases not matched to a gene: 9. The CDR3 is CASSEFPGTGPSFF. As DNA, the CDR3 is TGCGCCAGCAGTGAGTTTCCCGGGACAGGGCCGTCTTTCTTT.

The chain couples TRBV10-1 to TRBJ1-1, with a weak D call TRBD1 (5 bases). This CDR3 has 14 residues. In germline, CDR1 is WNHNN, CDR2 SYGVQD (reference sequence). V was cut by 4 bases and J by 4 bases, with 13 bases left in between. DNA of the CDR3: TGCGCCAGCAGTGTCACTACAGGTTCCACTGAAGCTTTCTTT. Translated, it gives CASSVTTGSTEAFF.

This sequence joins TRBV6-6 and TRBJ1-4, with TRBD1 identical over 7 bases. The CDR3 length is 15 residues. V shed 6 bases, J shed 3 bases, and the junction held 7 bases outside the gene matches. Germline CDR1 MNHNY, CDR2 SVGAGI (reference sequence). The CDR3, as DNA: TGTGCCAGCAGCTCTCGGGACAGCTCTAATGAAAAACTGTTTTTT. Its protein product is CASSSRDSSNEKLFF.

This chain joins TRBV5-1 and TRBJ2-3, with 8 bases lining up with TRBD2. CDR3 length equals 16 residues. V lost 7 bases, J lost 2 bases, and 12 bases stayed unmatched. Germline V gene data show CDR1 as SGHRS and CDR2 as YFSETQ. The DNA for the CDR3 is TGCGCCAGCTTTTCCGGGAGGGGAGGGCCCACAGATACGCAGTATTTT. This sequence encodes CASFSGRGGPTDTQYF.

V gene TRBV10-3 combines with J gene TRBJ2-3; D may be TRBD1 or TRBD2 (5 bases each). CDR3 length equals 13 residues. Germline assignment: CDR1 ENHRY and CDR2 SYGVKD. Trimming took 4 bases from V and 6 from J, leaving 11 bases between them. The CDR3 reads CAISVSWGDTQYF. DNA for the CDR3: TGTGCCATCAGTGTATCTTGGGGGGATACGCAGTATTTT.

The chain joins TRBV24-1 to TRBJ2-5; 8 bases line up with TRBD2. V lost 2 bases and J lost 0; bases outside the gene matches: 1. The germline gives CDR1 KGHDR, CDR2 SFDVKD. CDR3 size: 15 residues. In DNA form, the CDR3 reads TGTGCCACCAGTGATTCTAGCGGGTACCAAGAGACCCAGTACTTC. Translated: CATSDSSGYQETQYF.

The chain couples TRBV11-2 to TRBJ1-6; 8 positions match TRBD1. The V segment lost 2 bases and the J segment 10 bases; nucleotides outside the gene matches: 4. Germline-derived CDR1 and CDR2 are SGHAT and FQNNGV. This CDR3 is 14 amino acids long. This CDR3 is CASSLTGQGSPLHF. The CDR3 DNA follows: TGTGCCAGCAGCTTAACTGGACAGGGCTCACCCCTCCACTTT.

V and J are TRBV18 and TRBJ2-7; 8 bases line up with TRBD2. The CDR3 runs 15 residues. The trim removed 3 bases at V and 2 bases at J, leaving 6 bases unmatched. Germline CDR1 KGHSH, CDR2 LQKENI. The CDR3 DNA sequence: TGTGCCAGCTCACCCCGGGGGGGGCAGACCTACGAGCAGTACTTC. Its protein is CASSPRGGQTYEQYF.

This clone was seen once. Other nucleotide sequences from this sample produce the same CDR3. The chain couples TRBV5-1 to TRBJ1-1, with unresolved D. The V end lost 5 bases, the J end lost 2 bases, and 7 bases lay between the germline ends. The CDR3 is 12 residues long. The germline V gene has CDR1 SGHRS and CDR2 YFSETQ. Here the CDR3 reads CASSRTNTEAFF. CDR3 DNA: TGCGCCAGCAGTCGGACCAACACTGAAGCTTTCTTT.

This clone was counted between two and nine times. V is TRBV24-1 and J is TRBJ2-2; D not certain. Germline V lookup: CDR1 KGHDR, CDR2 SFDVKD. This CDR3 is 15 amino acids long. Trimming cost V 5 bases and J 0 bases, with 9 bases left between them. The CDR3 DNA sequence: TGTGCCACCAGTGCCACGGATACGAACACCGGGGAGCTGTTTTTT. It encodes CATSATDTNTGELFF.

The chain couples TRBV12-3 or TRBV12-4 to TRBJ2-2; no definite D call. The CDR3 is 12 amino acids. V lost 8 bases, J lost 5 bases, and 9 bases lay in between. The DNA for the CDR3 is TGTGCCAGCCCTTATAGGACCGGGGAGCTGTTTTTT. This translates into CASPYRTGELFF.

V usage is TRBV6-1 and J usage is TRBJ1-4; D perhaps matches TRBD1 (6 bases). Trimming took off 2 bases at V and 8 bases at J, with 15 bases between the two ends. CDR3 length: 15 amino acids. The germline V gene has CDR1 MNHNS and CDR2 SASEGT. As DNA, the CDR3 is TGTGCCAGCAGTGAAAGGGGCCAGGGGAGGGAAAAACTGTTTTTT. Its protein is CASSERGQGREKLFF.

This sequence joins TRBV5-4 and TRBJ2-5; maybe TRBD2 (5 bases). V was pared by 4 bases and J by 2 bases, with 15 bases between. Germline CDR1 is SGHNT and CDR2 is YYREEE (reference sequence). The CDR3 is 15 amino acids. The CDR3 nucleotides read TGTGCCAGCAGCCCCCCAGGAGCGGCGCAAGAGACCCAGTACTTC. It specifies CASSPPGAAQETQYF.

This clone was counted a single time. This rearrangement joins TRBV11-3 to TRBJ1-1, with 7 bases lining up with TRBD1. The CDR3 length is 17 residues. The V and J ends lost 1 base and 4 bases, in that order; junction bases with no gene match: 12. CDR1 and CDR2 from the germline V gene are SGHNT and YENEEA. This CDR3 reads CASSLGSNRGGSTEAFF. CDR3 nucleotides: TGTGCCAGCAGCTTAGGGTCGAACAGGGGCGGGAGCACTGAAGCTTTCTTT.

This sequence joins TRBV7-9 and TRBJ1-5; a possible D gene is TRBD1 (5 bases). Germline CDR1 and CDR2: SEHNR and FQNEAQ (reference sequence). The CDR3 consists of 15 residues. V lost 5 bases to trimming and J lost 3 bases, with 14 bases between them. CDR3 in amino acids: CASSRAGAPNQPQHF. The CDR3 DNA follows: TGTGCCAGCAGCCGCGCCGGGGCCCCCAATCAGCCCCAGCATTTT.

About this clone: The junction does not match germline at one end; this may be a read error. V usage is TRBV18 and J usage is TRBJ2-2; D is unresolved. The length of the CDR3 is 15 residues. The germline gives CDR1 KGHSH, CDR2 LQKENI. The CDR3 loop reads CASSPQPIDTGELFF. CDR3 DNA sequence: TGTGCCAGCTCTCCACAACCGATCGACACCGGGGAGCTGTTTTTT.

The chain combines TRBV6-4 with TRBJ2-7; D unclear. Trimming removed 2 bases from V and 6 bases from J, with 11 bases in between. The CDR3 contains 13 residues. Germline assignment: CDR1 MRHNA and CDR2 SNTAGT. This chain's CDR3 is CASSDTAGREQYF. The CDR3, as DNA: TGTGCCAGCAGTGACACCGCAGGCCGCGAGCAGTACTTC.

The gene calls are TRBV7-2 and TRBJ1-3; 7 nucleotides agree with TRBD1. The CDR3 has 16 residues. V lost 2 bases and J lost 0; bases outside the gene matches: 4. CDR1 is SGHTA and CDR2 is FQGNSA in the germline V gene. CDR3 sequence reads: CASSLTGASSGNTIYF. DNA for the CDR3: TGTGCCAGCAGCTTAACAGGGGCTTCCTCTGGAAACACCATATATTTT.

The V call is TRBV28, the J call TRBJ1-1, with D uncertain. Looked up from germline, CDR1 is MDHEN and CDR2 is SYDVKM. V shed 6 bases and J shed 3 bases, with 17 bases lying between them. The CDR3 has 15 amino acids. CDR3 DNA: TGTGCCAGCAGCCCTCTTTCTGCCGGGGACACTGAAGCTTTCTTT. Its protein is CASSPLSAGDTEAFF.

The J gene is TRBJ1-5, the V gene TRBV19, with D possibly being TRBD1 (5 bases). The CDR3 sequence is 14 residues long. Germline V gene sequence: CDR1 LNHDA, CDR2 SQIVND (reference sequence). Trimming pared 6 bases from V and 6 bases from J, leaving 15 bases between. CDR3 coding DNA: TGTGCCAGTAGCACCAACGACAGAGGTCAGCCCCAGCATTTT. Protein product: CASSTNDRGQPQHF.

This chain links TRBV2 with TRBJ1-2; TRBD1 matches 7 bases. Germline CDR1 and CDR2: SNHLY and FYNNEI. The CDR3 consists of 16 residues. With 6 bases clipped from V and 0 bases from J, the junction kept 10 bases outside the gene matches. The CDR3 region has the DNA TGTGCCAGCAGATACGGACAGGCCTTGGCTAACTATGGCTACACCTTC. Encoded protein: CASRYGQALANYGYTF.

The J gene is TRBJ2-1, the V gene TRBV7-9; D remains ambiguous. Germline V gene sequence: CDR1 SEHNR, CDR2 FQNEAQ (reference sequence). The ends were cut back, 2 bases at V and 5 bases at J, with 7 bases in the middle. The CDR3 has 13 amino acids. The CDR3 loop reads CASSLSADNEQFF. CDR3 nucleotide sequence: TGTGCCAGCAGCTTATCAGCCGACAATGAGCAGTTCTTC.

The chain recombines TRBV7-2 with TRBJ1-4; possible D gene TRBD1, 5 bases. The CDR3 runs to 17 residues. The V end was cut by 5 bases, the J end by 13 bases, with 29 bases between. Germline V gene data show CDR1 as SGHTA and CDR2 as FQGNSA. In nucleotides, the CDR3 is TGTGCCAGCAGCGCTAGCACCGGGCCACTCACCGGGGGGGGACTGTTTTTT. It specifies CASSASTGPLTGGGLFF.